A selection of T cell receptor beta chains follows, all from one sample in a study of blood T cell repertoires in COVID-19. Measured with immunoSEQ multiplex PCR; TCRdb has only the in-frame clones, and not every one. The top ten hold roughly 0.84% of the sample, which has fewer than 600,000 clones, 89% seen once. Sequencing input: peripheral blood. These receptors were taken from a man between 18 and 35 years old with COVID-19, enrolled during active disease. Both conserved end residues are part of each CDR3.

v_gene: TRBV25-1; len: 15; j_gene: TRBJ2-3; CDR3aa: CASRPPGRGTDTQYF
v_gene: TRBV6-5; len: 13; j_gene: TRBJ2-7; CDR3aa: CASSRQGDYEQYF
v_gene: TRBV27; len: 11; j_gene: TRBJ2-7; CDR3aa: CASSQGREQYF
v_gene: TRBV28; len: 12; j_gene: TRBJ2-2; CDR3aa: CASSPTVGELFF
v_gene: TRBV19; len: 13; j_gene: TRBJ1-2; CDR3aa: CASSIHRDGGYTF
v_gene: TRBV11-2; len: 18; j_gene: TRBJ2-1; CDR3aa: CASSSPHGTSGRAREQFF
v_gene: TRBV18; len: 14; j_gene: TRBJ1-5; CDR3aa: CASSLQGADQPQHF
v_gene: TRBV7-9; len: 15; j_gene: TRBJ2-5; CDR3aa: CASSHHLGQQETQYF
v_gene: TRBV5-4; len: 14; j_gene: TRBJ2-3; CDR3aa: CASSLGQGADTQYF
v_gene: TRBV6-1; len: 15; j_gene: TRBJ2-2; CDR3aa: CASSEFVSNTGELFF
v_gene: TRBV5-1; len: 16; j_gene: TRBJ2-1; CDR3aa: CASSPNRGSLGNEQFF
v_gene: TRBV19; len: 15; j_gene: TRBJ2-1; CDR3aa: CASSIFSGRANEQFF
v_gene: TRBV6-6; len: 14; j_gene: TRBJ2-1; CDR3aa: CASSGTSGSTEQFF
v_gene: TRBV2; len: 15; j_gene: TRBJ2-7; CDR3aa: CASRDHNTGSYEQYF
v_gene: TRBV14; len: 18; j_gene: TRBJ2-7; CDR3aa: CASSQKTPRGGRRYEQYF
v_gene: TRBV6-5; len: 15; j_gene: TRBJ1-2; CDR3aa: CASRSDRGENYGYTF
v_gene: TRBV27; len: 17; j_gene: TRBJ2-3; CDR3aa: CASHQSSGGPVHVTQYF